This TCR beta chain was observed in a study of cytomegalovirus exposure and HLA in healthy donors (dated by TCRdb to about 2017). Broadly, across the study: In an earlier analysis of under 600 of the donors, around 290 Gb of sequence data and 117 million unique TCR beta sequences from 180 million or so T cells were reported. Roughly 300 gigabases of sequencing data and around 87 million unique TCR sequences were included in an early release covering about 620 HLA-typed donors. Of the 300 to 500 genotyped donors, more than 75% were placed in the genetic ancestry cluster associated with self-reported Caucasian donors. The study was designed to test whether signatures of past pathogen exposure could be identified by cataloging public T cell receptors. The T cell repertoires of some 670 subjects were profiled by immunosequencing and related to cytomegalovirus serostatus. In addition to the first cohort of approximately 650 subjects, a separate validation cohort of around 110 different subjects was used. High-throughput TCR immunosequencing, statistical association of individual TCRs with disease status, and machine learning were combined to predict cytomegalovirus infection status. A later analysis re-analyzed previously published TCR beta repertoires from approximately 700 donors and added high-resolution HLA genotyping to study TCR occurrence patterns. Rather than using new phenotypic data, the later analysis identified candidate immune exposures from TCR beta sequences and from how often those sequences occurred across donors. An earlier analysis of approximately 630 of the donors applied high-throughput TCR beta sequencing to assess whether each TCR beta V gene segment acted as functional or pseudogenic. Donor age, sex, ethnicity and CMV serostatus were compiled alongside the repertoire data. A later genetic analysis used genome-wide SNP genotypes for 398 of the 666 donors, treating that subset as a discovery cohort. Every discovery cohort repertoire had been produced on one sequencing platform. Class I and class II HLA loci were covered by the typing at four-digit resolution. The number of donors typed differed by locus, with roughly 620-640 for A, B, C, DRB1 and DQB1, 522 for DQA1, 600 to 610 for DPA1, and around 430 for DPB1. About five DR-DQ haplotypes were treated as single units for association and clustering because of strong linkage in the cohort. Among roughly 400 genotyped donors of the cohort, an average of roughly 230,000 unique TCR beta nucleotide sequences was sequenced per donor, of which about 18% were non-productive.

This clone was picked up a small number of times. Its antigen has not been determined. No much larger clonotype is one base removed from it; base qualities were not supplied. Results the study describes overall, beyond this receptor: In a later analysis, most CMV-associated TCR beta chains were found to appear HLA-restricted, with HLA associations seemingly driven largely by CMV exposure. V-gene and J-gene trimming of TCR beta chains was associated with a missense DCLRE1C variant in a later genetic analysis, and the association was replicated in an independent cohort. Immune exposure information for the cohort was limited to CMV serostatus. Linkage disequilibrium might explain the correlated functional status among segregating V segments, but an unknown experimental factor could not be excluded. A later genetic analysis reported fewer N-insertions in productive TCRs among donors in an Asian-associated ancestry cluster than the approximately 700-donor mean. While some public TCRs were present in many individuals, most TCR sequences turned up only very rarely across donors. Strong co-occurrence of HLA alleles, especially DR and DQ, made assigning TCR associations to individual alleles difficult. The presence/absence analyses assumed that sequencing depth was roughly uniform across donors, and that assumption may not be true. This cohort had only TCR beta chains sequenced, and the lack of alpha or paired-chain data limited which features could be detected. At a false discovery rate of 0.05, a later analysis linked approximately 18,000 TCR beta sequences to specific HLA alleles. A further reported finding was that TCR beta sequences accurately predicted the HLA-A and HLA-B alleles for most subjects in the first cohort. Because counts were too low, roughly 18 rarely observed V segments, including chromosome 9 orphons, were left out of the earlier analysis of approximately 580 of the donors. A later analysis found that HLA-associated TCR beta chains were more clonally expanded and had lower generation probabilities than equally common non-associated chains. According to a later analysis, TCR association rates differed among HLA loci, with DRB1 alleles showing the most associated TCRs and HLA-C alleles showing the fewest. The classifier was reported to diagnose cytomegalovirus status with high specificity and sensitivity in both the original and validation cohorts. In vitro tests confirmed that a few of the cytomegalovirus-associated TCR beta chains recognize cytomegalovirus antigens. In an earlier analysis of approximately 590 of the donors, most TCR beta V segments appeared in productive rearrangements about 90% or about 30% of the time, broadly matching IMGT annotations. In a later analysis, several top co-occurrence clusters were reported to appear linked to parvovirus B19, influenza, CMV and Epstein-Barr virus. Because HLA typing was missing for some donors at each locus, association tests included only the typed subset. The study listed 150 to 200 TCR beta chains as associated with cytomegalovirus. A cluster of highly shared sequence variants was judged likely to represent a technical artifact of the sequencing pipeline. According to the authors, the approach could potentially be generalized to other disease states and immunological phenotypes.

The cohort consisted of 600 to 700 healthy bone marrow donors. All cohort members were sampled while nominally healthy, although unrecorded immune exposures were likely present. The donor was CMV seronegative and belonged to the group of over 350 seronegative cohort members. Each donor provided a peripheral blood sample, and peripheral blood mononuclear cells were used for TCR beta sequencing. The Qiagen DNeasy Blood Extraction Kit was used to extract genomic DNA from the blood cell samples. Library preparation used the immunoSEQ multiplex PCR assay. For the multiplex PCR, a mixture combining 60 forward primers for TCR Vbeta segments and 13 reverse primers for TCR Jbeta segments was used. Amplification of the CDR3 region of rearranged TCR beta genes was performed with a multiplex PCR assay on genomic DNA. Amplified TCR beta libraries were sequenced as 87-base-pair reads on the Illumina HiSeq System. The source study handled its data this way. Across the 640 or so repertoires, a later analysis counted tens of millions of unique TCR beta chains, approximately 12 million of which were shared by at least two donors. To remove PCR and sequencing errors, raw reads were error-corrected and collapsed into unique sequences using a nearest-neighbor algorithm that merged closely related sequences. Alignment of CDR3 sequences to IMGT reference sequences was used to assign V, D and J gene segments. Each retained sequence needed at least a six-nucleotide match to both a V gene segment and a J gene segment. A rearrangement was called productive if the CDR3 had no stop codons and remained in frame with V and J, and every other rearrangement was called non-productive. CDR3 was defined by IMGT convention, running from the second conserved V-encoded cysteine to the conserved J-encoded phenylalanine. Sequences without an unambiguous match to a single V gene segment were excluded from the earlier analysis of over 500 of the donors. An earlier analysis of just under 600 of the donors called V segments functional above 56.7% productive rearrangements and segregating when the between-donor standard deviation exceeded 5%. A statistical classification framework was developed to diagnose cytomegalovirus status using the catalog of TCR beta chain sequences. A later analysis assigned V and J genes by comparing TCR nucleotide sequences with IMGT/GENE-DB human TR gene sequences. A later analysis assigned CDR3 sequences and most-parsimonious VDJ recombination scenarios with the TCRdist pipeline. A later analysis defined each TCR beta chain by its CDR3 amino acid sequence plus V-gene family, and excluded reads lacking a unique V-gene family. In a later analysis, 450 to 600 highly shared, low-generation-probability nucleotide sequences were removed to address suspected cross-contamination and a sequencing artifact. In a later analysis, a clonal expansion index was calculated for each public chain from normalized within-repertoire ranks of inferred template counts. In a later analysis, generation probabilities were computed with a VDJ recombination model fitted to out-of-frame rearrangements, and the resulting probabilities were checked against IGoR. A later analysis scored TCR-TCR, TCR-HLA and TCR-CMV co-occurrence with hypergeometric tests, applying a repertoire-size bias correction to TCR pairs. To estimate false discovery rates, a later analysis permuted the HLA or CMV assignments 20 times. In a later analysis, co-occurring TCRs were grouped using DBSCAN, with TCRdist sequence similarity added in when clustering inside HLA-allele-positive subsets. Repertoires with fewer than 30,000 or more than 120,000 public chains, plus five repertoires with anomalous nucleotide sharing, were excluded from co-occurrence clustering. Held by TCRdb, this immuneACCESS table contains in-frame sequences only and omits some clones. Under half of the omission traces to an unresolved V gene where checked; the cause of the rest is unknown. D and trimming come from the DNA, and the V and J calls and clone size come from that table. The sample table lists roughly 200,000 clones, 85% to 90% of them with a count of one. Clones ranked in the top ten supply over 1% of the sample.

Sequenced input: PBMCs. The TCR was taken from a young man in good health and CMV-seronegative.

The CDR3 protein: CASSLTGGSGQPQHF. The bases read TGTGCCAGCAGCTTGACAGGGGGCTCAGGGCAGCCCCAGCATTTT. The chain is assembled from TRBV7-2 and TRBJ1-5, with 10 middle bases fitting TRBD1. Based on the germline V gene, the CDR1 and CDR2 sequences are SGHTA and FQGNSA. Here V drops 3 bases and J drops 7 bases, and the junction holds 6 bases not matched to any gene. Including the terminal cysteine and phenylalanine, the CDR3 comprises 15 residues. CDR3 DNA only is kept here, 45 bases in frame from base 1.